Below, 2 T cell receptor beta chains from the same sample are listed, as sequenced in a study of cytomegalovirus exposure and HLA in healthy donors. Repertoires were generated with immunoSEQ multiplex PCR, while TCRdb's copy carries only in-frame clones and drops some. Of 200,000 to 300,000 clones listed, 86% are singletons. Sequencing was done on a sample of PBMCs. The source of these receptors is a woman in her twenties or thirties in good health and CMV-seropositive.

This clone came up a few times. The gene calls are TRBV18 and TRBJ2-7; TRBD1 matches 7 bases. Germline assignment: CDR1 KGHSH and CDR2 LQKENI. The CDR3 covers 15 residues. J gave up 2 bases and V 4 bases, and 8 bases lay outside the gene matches. In nucleotides, the CDR3 is TGTGCCAGCTCACGCATCCGGGACAGTCCCTACGAGCAGTACTTC. Encoded protein: CASSRIRDSPYEQYF.

This chain uses TRBV10-3 with TRBJ2-1; 10 bases fit TRBD2. CDR3 length equals 16 residues. The germline V gene encodes CDR1 ENHRY and CDR2 SYGVKD. The ends lost 5 bases at V and 4 bases at J; junction bases unmatched: 8. This chain's CDR3 is CAISYYGLAEYNEQFF. CDR3 DNA sequence: TGTGCCATCAGTTATTACGGACTAGCGGAATACAATGAGCAGTTCTTC.